Detailed here is one T cell receptor beta chain. This receptor's antigen is unknown. Base-call qualities are not available, and no considerably larger clone is one nucleotide away. In the germline V gene, CDR1 corresponds to SNHLY and CDR2 to FYNNEI. Measured from the cysteine to the phenylalanine, the CDR3 is 15 residues long. The read is trimmed to its CDR3 DNA, 45 bases read in frame from base 1. Compared with germline, V lacks 7 bases and J lacks 1 base; bases without a gene match: 8. This record belongs to a study of cytomegalovirus exposure and HLA in healthy donors (dated 2017 in TCRdb). Regarding the complete study: An earlier analysis of roughly 500 of the donors reported approximately 300 Gb of sequence data and about 120 million unique TCR beta sequences obtained from about 200 million T cells. Roughly 300 gigabases of sequencing data and approximately 85 million unique TCR sequences were included in an early release covering about 700 HLA-typed donors. Of the roughly 400 genotyped donors, approximately 80% fell in the genetic ancestry cluster associated with self-reported Caucasian donors. The study was designed to test whether signatures of past pathogen exposure could be identified by cataloging public T cell receptors. Using immunosequencing, the study profiled T cell repertoires from around 680 subjects and related those repertoires to cytomegalovirus serostatus. In addition to the first cohort of 650 to 750 subjects, a separate validation cohort of 130 or so different subjects was used. To predict cytomegalovirus infection status, the study brought together high-throughput TCR immunosequencing, statistical association of individual TCRs with disease status, and machine learning. In a later analysis, previously published TCR beta repertoires from 666 donors were re-analyzed and high-resolution HLA genotyping was added so that TCR occurrence patterns could be studied. In the later analysis, no new phenotypic data were used to find candidate immune exposures; instead, reliance was placed on TCR beta sequences and their occurrence across donors. In an earlier analysis of a few hundred of the donors, high-throughput TCR beta sequencing was used to judge whether each TCR beta V gene segment behaved as functional or pseudogenic. Donor age, sex, ethnicity and CMV serostatus were compiled alongside the repertoire data. A later genetic analysis took genome-wide SNP genotypes for about three fifths of the roughly 700 donors and used that subset as a discovery cohort. All discovery cohort repertoires had been generated on a single sequencing platform. Class I and class II HLA loci were covered by the typing at four-digit resolution. The number of typed donors differed by locus: about 629-630 for A, B, C, DRB1 and DQB1; 522 for DQA1; approximately 600 for DPA1; and around 490 for DPB1. Roughly 5 DR-DQ haplotypes were handled as single units for association and clustering, since linkage in the cohort was strong. Across approximately 400 genotyped donors of the cohort, an average of approximately 240,000 unique TCR beta nucleotide sequences per donor were sequenced, and roughly 18% of those sequences were non-productive.

What the study reported, not specific to this receptor: In both the original and validation cohorts, the classifier was reported to diagnose cytomegalovirus status with high specificity and sensitivity. In a later analysis, HLA-associated TCR beta chains were found to be more clonally expanded and to have lower generation probabilities than equally common non-associated chains. In a later analysis, TCR association rates were found to vary across HLA loci, with the most associated TCRs seen for DRB1 alleles and the fewest for HLA-C alleles. Because HLA typing was unavailable for some donors at each locus, only the typed subset was used in association tests. Most CMV-associated TCR beta chains appeared to be HLA-restricted in a later analysis, and the HLA associations seemed to be driven largely by CMV exposure. When HLA alleles, especially DR and DQ, strongly co-occurred, TCR associations were difficult to assign to individual alleles. Because counts were too low, more than 15 rarely observed V segments, including chromosome 9 orphons, were excluded from the earlier analysis of about 500 of the donors. Compared with the roughly 700-donor mean, donors in an Asian-associated ancestry cluster had fewer N-insertions in productive TCRs, according to a later genetic analysis. Presence/absence analyses assumed roughly uniform sequencing depth across donors, an assumption that may not hold. Across donors, most TCR sequences were observed very rarely, whereas some public TCRs were present in many individuals. According to a later analysis, parvovirus B19, influenza, CMV and Epstein-Barr virus appeared linked to several top co-occurrence clusters. For the cohort, immune exposure information was limited to CMV serostatus. A further reported finding was that TCR beta sequences accurately predicted the HLA-A and HLA-B alleles for most subjects in the first cohort. Some IMGT-functional V segments, including TRBV6-2 and TRBV6-3, could not be distinguished by the 87-base-pair reads and were therefore excluded. The study listed 150 to 200 TCR beta chains as associated with cytomegalovirus. The authors suggested that the approach could potentially be generalized to other disease states and immunological phenotypes. Three of the identified cytomegalovirus-associated TCR beta chains were confirmed in vitro to be specific for cytomegalovirus antigens. In a later genetic analysis, a missense DCLRE1C variant was associated with V-gene and J-gene trimming of TCR beta chains, and the association was replicated in an independent cohort. The sequencing pipeline was judged likely to have produced a cluster of highly shared sequence variants as a technical artifact. The cohort was sequenced for TCR beta chains only, and without alpha or paired-chain data the features that could be detected were limited. A later analysis associated about 17,000 TCR beta sequences with specific HLA alleles at a false discovery rate of 0.05. Linkage disequilibrium might explain the correlated functional status among segregating V segments, but an unknown experimental factor could not be ruled out. An earlier analysis of around 600 of the donors showed that most TCR beta V segments appeared in productive rearrangements either about 87% or about 30% of the time, which broadly matched IMGT annotations.

The cohort comprised approximately 700 healthy bone marrow donors. At the time of sampling, every cohort member was nominally healthy, though immune exposures that went unrecorded were likely present. The donor was CMV seropositive and was included in the group of 300 or so seropositive cohort members. A peripheral blood sample was provided by each donor, and peripheral blood mononuclear cells were used for TCR beta sequencing. Genomic DNA was extracted from the blood cell samples with the Qiagen DNeasy Blood Extraction Kit. Libraries were made using the immunoSEQ multiplex PCR assay. The multiplex PCR relied on a mix of 60 forward primers for TCR Vbeta segments and 13 reverse primers for TCR Jbeta segments. The CDR3 region of rearranged TCR beta genes was amplified from genomic DNA by a multiplex PCR assay. On the Illumina HiSeq System, the amplified TCR beta libraries were sequenced as 87-base-pair reads. On the authors' methods: A later analysis counted tens of millions of unique TCR beta chains across the 666 repertoires, and 9 million to 14 million of these chains were shared by at least two donors. Raw reads were error-corrected and collapsed into unique sequences with a nearest-neighbor algorithm that merged closely related sequences to remove PCR and sequencing errors. V, D and J gene segments were assigned by aligning CDR3 sequences to IMGT reference sequences. For a sequence to be retained, a match of at least six nucleotides to both a V gene segment and a J gene segment was required. A rearrangement counted as productive if the CDR3 had no stop codons and remained in frame with V and J, and every other rearrangement counted as non-productive. CDR3 was defined according to IMGT convention as the region running from the second conserved V-encoded cysteine to the conserved J-encoded phenylalanine. The earlier analysis of about 610 of the donors excluded sequences that lacked an unambiguous match to a single V gene segment. An earlier analysis of approximately 590 of the donors classified V segments as functional when productive rearrangements were above 56.7% and as segregating when the standard deviation between donors was above 5%. A statistical classification framework was built for diagnosing cytomegalovirus status from the catalog of TCR beta chain sequences. In a later analysis, TCR nucleotide sequences were compared against IMGT/GENE-DB human TR gene sequences so that V and J genes could be assigned. Using the TCRdist pipeline, a later analysis assigned CDR3 sequences along with most-parsimonious VDJ recombination scenarios. In a later analysis, every TCR beta chain was defined by the combination of its CDR3 amino acid sequence and its V-gene family, and reads without a unique V-gene family were dropped. To address suspected cross-contamination and a sequencing artifact, a later analysis removed around 600 highly shared, low-generation-probability nucleotide sequences. In a later analysis, a clonal expansion index for each public chain was calculated from normalized within-repertoire ranks of inferred template counts. A later analysis computed generation probabilities with a VDJ recombination model fitted to out-of-frame rearrangements, and checked the results against IGoR. A later analysis scored TCR-TCR, TCR-HLA and TCR-CMV co-occurrence with hypergeometric tests, applying a repertoire-size bias correction to TCR pairs. In a later analysis, false discovery rates were estimated by permuting HLA or CMV assignments 20 times. A later analysis grouped co-occurring TCRs with DBSCAN, adding TCRdist sequence similarity when clustering within HLA-allele-positive subsets. For co-occurrence clustering, repertoires with fewer than 30,000 or more than 120,000 public chains were excluded, along with a handful of repertoires with anomalous nucleotide sharing. The immuneACCESS repertoire file appears here via TCRdb, limited to in-frame rearrangements. These files lack a portion of the clones; in checked studies, under half of the deficit traces to unresolved V genes, and the cause of the others is not known. V, J and clone size were drawn from that table, and D and trimming were deduced from the DNA. The sample includes over 150,000 clones, with around 82% observed a single time. Clones ranked in the top ten supply roughly 5.3% of the sample.

Sequencing was done on a sample of PBMCs. This receptor chain uses TRBV2 and TRBJ2-3, with 7 middle bases fitting TRBD1. This TCR derives from a woman aged 40 to 49 in good health and CMV-seropositive. The DNA sequence follows: TGTGCCAGCACCCGACAGGGTGTGGGCACAGATACGCAGTATTTT. The resulting protein is CASTRQGVGTDTQYF.